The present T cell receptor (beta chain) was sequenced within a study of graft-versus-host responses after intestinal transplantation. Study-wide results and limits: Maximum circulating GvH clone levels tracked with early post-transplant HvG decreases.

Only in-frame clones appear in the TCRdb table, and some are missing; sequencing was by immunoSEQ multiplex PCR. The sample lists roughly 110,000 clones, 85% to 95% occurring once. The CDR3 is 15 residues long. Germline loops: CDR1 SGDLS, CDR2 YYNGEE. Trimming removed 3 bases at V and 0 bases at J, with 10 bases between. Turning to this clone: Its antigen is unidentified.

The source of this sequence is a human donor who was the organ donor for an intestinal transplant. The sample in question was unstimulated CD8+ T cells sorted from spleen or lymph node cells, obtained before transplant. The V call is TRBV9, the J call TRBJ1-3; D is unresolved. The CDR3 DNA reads TGTGCCAGCAGCGATTACACTAGCTCTGGAAACACCATATATTTT. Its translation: CASSDYTSSGNTIYF.